This T cell receptor beta chain was identified during a study of blood T cell repertoires in COVID-19. Sequencing used immunoSEQ multiplex PCR; TCRdb keeps in-frame clones, though not all of them. The data contain about 260,000 clones, around nine tenths of them singletons. The sequence derives from a man between 35 and 55 years old with active or convalescent COVID-19. Sequenced material: peripheral blood.

CDR3: CAIEPWRGGTGELFF. The CDR3 nucleotides read TGTGCCATCGAACCCTGGCGGGGGGGGACCGGGGAGCTGTTTTTT. The chain uses TRBV2 and TRBJ2-2, with 9 positions matching TRBD2. This CDR3 comprises 15 residues. V trimming: 10 bases; J trimming: 5 bases; junction bases outside the gene matches: 11. Germline-derived CDR1 and CDR2 are SNHLY and FYNNEI.